This T cell receptor (beta chain) was recovered during a study of tumor and adjacent non-tumor tissue in lung cancer. Study-level information: Aged about 31 to 76 years, patients included nine to eleven men and roughly 5 women with stage I to III disease. On average, productive TCRbeta reads reached about 4.17 million per sample.

This clonotype was counted only a few times. Its cognate antigen is unknown. This sample's RNA came from whole unsorted tissue. The normal lung tissue was taken more than 3 cm from the tumor edge. The CDR3 loop spans 17 amino acids. V trimming: 3 bases; J trimming: 8 bases; junction bases outside the gene matches: 11. Study findings and constraints: In normal lung, the top 100 clones were significantly more dominant than in tumor. Significantly higher TCR diversity was found in tumor than normal lung.

Three rounds of nested PCR, following a modified ARM-PCR protocol, produced the TCRbeta library. TCRdb independently ran MiXCR on the multiplex PCR reads; one entry per CDR3 protein. The table lists 70,000 to 90,000 distinct CDR3 sequences, around 70% of them singletons, with 25% to 35% in the top ten. Sequencing input: distant non-tumor lung tissue. The source is a woman aged 50 to 60 with non-small cell lung cancer. This rearrangement joins TRBV12-3 or TRBV12-4 to TRBJ2-1, with 12 bases matching TRBD2. CDR3 protein: CASSFSRLAGVADEQFF. The DNA of the CDR3 is TGTGCCAGCAGTTTTAGCCGACTAGCGGGAGTTGCAGATGAGCAGTTCTTC.